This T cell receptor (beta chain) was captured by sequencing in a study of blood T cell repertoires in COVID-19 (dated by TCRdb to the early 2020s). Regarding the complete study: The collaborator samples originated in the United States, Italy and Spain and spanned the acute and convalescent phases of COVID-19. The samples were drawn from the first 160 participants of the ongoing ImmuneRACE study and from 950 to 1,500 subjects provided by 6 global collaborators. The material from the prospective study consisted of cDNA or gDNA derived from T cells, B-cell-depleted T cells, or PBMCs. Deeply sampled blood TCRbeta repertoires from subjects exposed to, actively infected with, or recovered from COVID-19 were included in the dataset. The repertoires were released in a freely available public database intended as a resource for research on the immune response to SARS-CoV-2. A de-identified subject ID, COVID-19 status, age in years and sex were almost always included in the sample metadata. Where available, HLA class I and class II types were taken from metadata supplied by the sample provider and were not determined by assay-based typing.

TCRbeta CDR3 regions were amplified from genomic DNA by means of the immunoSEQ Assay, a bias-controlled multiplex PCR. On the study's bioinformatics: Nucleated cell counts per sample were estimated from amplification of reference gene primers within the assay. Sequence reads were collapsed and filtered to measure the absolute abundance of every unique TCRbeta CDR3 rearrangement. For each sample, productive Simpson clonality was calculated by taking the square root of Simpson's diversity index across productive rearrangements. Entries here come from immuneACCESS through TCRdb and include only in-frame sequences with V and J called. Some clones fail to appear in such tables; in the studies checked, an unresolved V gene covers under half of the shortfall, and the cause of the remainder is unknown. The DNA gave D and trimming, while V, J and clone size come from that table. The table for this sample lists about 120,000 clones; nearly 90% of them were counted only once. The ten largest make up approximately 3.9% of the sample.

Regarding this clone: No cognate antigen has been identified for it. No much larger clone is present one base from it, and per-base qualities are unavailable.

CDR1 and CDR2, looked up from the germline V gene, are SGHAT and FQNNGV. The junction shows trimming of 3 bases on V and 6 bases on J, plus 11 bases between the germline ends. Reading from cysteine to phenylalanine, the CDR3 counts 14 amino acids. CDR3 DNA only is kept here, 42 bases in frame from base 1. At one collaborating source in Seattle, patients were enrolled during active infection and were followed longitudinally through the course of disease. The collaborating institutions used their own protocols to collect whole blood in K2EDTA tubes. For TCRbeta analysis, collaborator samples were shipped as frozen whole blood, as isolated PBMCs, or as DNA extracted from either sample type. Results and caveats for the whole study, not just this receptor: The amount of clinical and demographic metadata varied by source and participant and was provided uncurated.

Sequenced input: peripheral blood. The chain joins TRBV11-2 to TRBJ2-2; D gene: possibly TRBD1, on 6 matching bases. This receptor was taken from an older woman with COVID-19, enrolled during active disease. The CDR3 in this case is CASSFRGGPGELFF. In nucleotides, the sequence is TGTGCCAGCAGCTTTAGAGGGGGACCCGGGGAGCTGTTTTTT.